These 31 T cell receptor beta chains share one sample of origin, sequenced in a study of CD8+CD57+ T cells in acquired aplastic anemia. All patients picked for sequencing had shown, by flow cytometry, an expansion of CD8+CD57+ cells. Researchers used genomic DNA as the template to profile TCR beta VDJ and CDR3. TCRdb reprocessed the reads with MiXCR, giving one entry per CDR3 protein. The repertoire includes approximately 98,000 distinct CDR3 sequences, about 67% of them detected once, and more than 55% sits in the top ten. Sequenced: sorted CD4+, CD8+, or CD8+CD57+ T cells (not recorded which) from PBMCs. These receptor sequences come from a human donor with aplastic anemia.

A few counts support this clonotype. The chain employs TRBV20-1 and TRBJ1-6; D gene unclear. The V and J ends lost 1 base and 8 bases respectively, with 15 bases between them. CDR1 DFQATT and CDR2 SNEGSKA come from the germline V gene (reference sequence). This CDR3 comprises 15 residues. The CDR3 spells CSARGGGAEYSPLHF. The DNA of the CDR3 is TGCAGTGCTAGAGGTGGAGGTGCAGAGTATTCACCCCTCCACTTT.

This clonotype has a handful of counts. At one boundary the junction diverges from the germline segment, which might be a read error. This chain joins TRBV7-7 and TRBJ2-5; 8 bases fit TRBD2. The CDR3 has 14 amino acids. In germline, CDR1 is SSHAT, CDR2 FNYEAQ (reference sequence). The CDR3 protein is CASSLGGGQETQYF. CDR3 sequence (DNA): TGTGCTAGCAGCTTAGGCGGGGGGCAAGAGACCCAGTACTTC.

This clonotype has at least ten counts. The chain recombines TRBV25-1 with TRBJ2-5; D is possibly TRBD2 (5 bases). This CDR3 has 15 amino acids. Germline V gives CDR1 MGHDK, CDR2 SYGVNS. V gave up 3 bases and J gave up 5 bases, with 16 bases separating them. In DNA, the CDR3 is TGTGCCAGCAGTGACCCTAGGGCGGAGCGGGAGACCCAGTACTTC. It is translated as CASSDPRAERETQYF. The full variable domain, rest sourced from reference TRBV25-1 and TRBJ2-5, is EADIYQTPRYLVIGTGKKITLECSQTMGHDKMYWYQQDPGMELHLIHYSYGVNSTEKGDLSSESTVSRIRTEHFPLTLESARPSHTSQYLCASSDPRAERETQYFGPGTRLLVL.

The chain recombines TRBV5-1 with TRBJ2-3; perhaps TRBD2 as D (6 bases). The CDR3 has 13 amino acids. In germline, CDR1 is SGHRS, CDR2 YFSETQ. Trimming took off 2 bases at V and 6 bases at J, with 10 bases between the two ends. The CDR3 region is CASSLSGLDTQYF. The CDR3 region has the DNA TGCGCCAGCAGCTTAAGCGGGTTGGATACGCAGTATTTT.

This clonotype is deemed medium-sized (0.01 to 0.1%). The chain links TRBV7-9 to TRBJ2-7; weak D call: TRBD1 (5 bases). V was trimmed by 5 bases and J by 3 bases, leaving 11 bases between them. The CDR3 sequence is 13 residues long. Per the germline V gene, CDR1 is SEHNR and CDR2 is FQNEAQ (reference sequence). In DNA form, the CDR3 reads TGTGCCAGCAGCCAGGACATCTTCTACGAGCAGTACTTC. It is translated as CASSQDIFYEQYF. Supplemented by reference TRBV7-9 and TRBJ2-7, the full variable domain reads DTGVSQNPRHKITKRGQNVTFRCDPISEHNRLYWYRQTLGQGPEFLTYFQNEAQLEKSRLLSDRFSAERPKGSFSTLEIQRTEQGDSAMYLCASSQDIFYEQYFGPGTRLTVT.

V and J are TRBV9 and TRBJ2-1; 9 positions match TRBD1. This CDR3 region has 16 residues. Trimming removed 4 bases from V and 7 bases from J; junction bases left unmatched: 12. Germline V CDR1 and CDR2: SGDLS, YYNGEE. As DNA, the CDR3 is TGTGCCAGCAGCATGACCCGGGACAGGGTCGGGAATGAGCAGTTCTTC. This codes for CASSMTRDRVGNEQFF.

The chain employs TRBV5-4 and TRBJ1-1, with 7 bases matching TRBD1. The germline CDR1 and CDR2 sequences are SGHNT and YYREEE (reference sequence). This CDR3 has 17 amino acids. Losses at the gene ends were 2 bases for V and 1 base for J; bases not matched to a gene: 11. In DNA form, the CDR3 reads TGTGCCAGCAGCTTCCCATCAGGGGGATTTGAGAACACTGAAGCTTTCTTT. Residues: CASSFPSGGFENTEAFF.

V is TRBV20-1 and J is TRBJ2-3; 11 bases align to TRBD2. This CDR3 has 18 residues. The V segment lost 2 bases and the J segment 6 bases; nucleotides outside the gene matches: 16. Germline V CDR1 and CDR2: DFQATT, SNEGSKA (reference sequence). In nucleotides, the CDR3 is TGCAGTGCTAGACTCGCTAGCGGGGGGCAGATTCGCGTGGATACGCAGTATTTT. This gives the protein CSARLASGGQIRVDTQYF.

The chain combines TRBV19 with TRBJ1-3; D gene unclear. V gave up 9 bases and J gave up 0 bases, with 9 bases separating them. The CDR3 spans 13 residues. Germline V gene sequence: CDR1 LNHDA, CDR2 SQIVND (reference sequence). The CDR3 loop reads CASGLNSGNTIYF. CDR3 in DNA: TGTGCCAGCGGACTGAACTCTGGAAACACCATATATTTT. The variable domain in full, with the rest retrieved from reference TRBV19 and TRBJ1-3, is DGGITQSPKYLFRKEGQNVTLSCEQNLNHDAMYWYRQDPGQGLRLIYYSQIVNDFQKGDIAEGYSVSREKKESFPLTVTSAQKNPTAFYLCASGLNSGNTIYFGEGSWLTVV.

CDR3 DNA: TGTGCCAGCATCCTACGACAGGGTCCCTACGAGCAGTACTTC. It yields the protein CASILRQGPYEQYF. The chain is built from TRBV25-1 and TRBJ2-7; 7 bases are shared with TRBD1. This CDR3 has 14 residues. In germline, CDR1 is MGHDK, CDR2 SYGVNS. Unmatched junction bases numbered 8, after V lost 7 bases and J lost 2 bases.

The V gene is TRBV29-1, the J gene TRBJ1-1, with TRBD1 as a possible D gene (5 bases). CDR1 is SQVTM and CDR2 is ANQGSEA in the germline V gene. This CDR3 comprises 13 residues. Trimming removed 3 bases at V and 6 bases at J, with 14 bases between. CDR3 residues: CSVDQGLGPEAFF. CDR3 nucleotides: TGCAGCGTTGATCAGGGCTTGGGGCCTGAAGCTTTCTTT.

DNA of the CDR3: TGTGCCAGCAGCCAATCTCTGGGGACCGAGCAGTACTTC. Its translation: CASSQSLGTEQYF. The chain combines TRBV14 with TRBJ2-7; D is tentatively TRBD1 or TRBD2 (5 bases each). The CDR3 totals 13 residues. The germline V gene encodes CDR1 SGHDN and CDR2 FVKESK. The germline V and J ends were trimmed by 2 bases and 6 bases, with 11 bases remaining between them.

The J gene is TRBJ2-3, the V gene TRBV29-1; 12 nucleotides line up with TRBD1. This CDR3 has 16 residues. Losses at the gene ends were 2 bases for V and 5 bases for J; bases not matched to a gene: 8. The germline V gene encodes CDR1 SQVTM and CDR2 ANQGSEA. DNA for the CDR3: TGCAGCGTTGAACTCGGGGACAGGGGGCTGGGAGATACGCAGTATTTT. The encoded protein is CSVELGDRGLGDTQYF.

V is TRBV2 and J is TRBJ2-7, with D possibly matching TRBD1 (6 bases). The V gene lost 1 base and the J gene lost 4 bases, with 11 bases spanning the gap. CDR3 length equals 14 residues. Germline values: CDR1 SNHLY, CDR2 FYNNEI. CDR3 nucleotide sequence: TGTGCCAGCAGTGAAGTTCCCAGGGGTTACGAGCAGTACTTC. This gives the protein CASSEVPRGYEQYF. Full variable domain (missing parts from reference TRBV2 and TRBJ2-7): EPEVTQTPSHQVTQMGQEVILRCVPISNHLYFYWYRQILGQKVEFLVSFYNNEISEKSEIFDDQFSVERPDGSNFTLKIRSTKLEDSAMYFCASSEVPRGYEQYFGPGTRLTVT.

This clonotype was observed a handful of times. The chain carries TRBV29-1 and TRBJ1-1, with D unresolved. Looked up from germline, CDR1 is SQVTM and CDR2 is ANQGSEA. Deletions cut 6 bases from V and 10 bases from J, with 15 bases between. CDR3 size: 11 residues. CDR3 DNA: TGCAGCGTCGACCCTACTGCCCTAGCTTTCTTT. Its protein is CSVDPTALAFF.

The rearrangement links TRBV29-1 to TRBJ1-2; D perhaps matches TRBD1 (5 bases). The CDR3 runs 13 residues. The V end was cut by 2 bases, the J end by 5 bases, with 12 bases between. The germline gives CDR1 SQVTM, CDR2 ANQGSEA. CDR3 sequence reads: CSVETGEGYGYTF. The CDR3 region has the DNA TGCAGCGTTGAAACAGGAGAGGGTTATGGCTACACCTTC. The whole variable domain, filled in from reference TRBV29-1 and TRBJ1-2, reads SAVISQKPSRDICQRGTSLTIQCQVDSQVTMMFWYRQQPGQSLTLIATANQGSEATYESGFVIDKFPISRPNLTFSTLTVSNMSPEDSSIYLCSVETGEGYGYTFGSGTRLTVV.

This chain links TRBV10-3 with TRBJ1-6, with 7 bases identical to TRBD1. The J segment lost 0 bases and the V segment lost 4 bases, leaving 3 bases of the junction unmatched. Germline CDR1 reads ENHRY; CDR2 reads SYGVKD. CDR3 length: 16 amino acids. The CDR3 sequence: CAISGGDSSYNSPLHF. In DNA form, the CDR3 reads TGTGCCATCAGTGGAGGGGACAGCTCCTATAATTCACCCCTCCACTTT.

This clonotype was recorded once. The chain uses TRBV6-2 or TRBV6-3 and TRBJ1-5; possible D gene TRBD1, 5 bases. This CDR3 is built from 13 residues. V gave up 7 bases and J gave up 2 bases, with 9 bases separating them. The germline gives CDR1 MNHEY, CDR2 SVGEGT. The DNA of the CDR3 is TGTGCCAGCACCGGGGCGGGCAATCAGCCCCAGCATTTT. Its translation is CASTGAGNQPQHF.

This sequence joins TRBV20-1 and TRBJ1-2; 9 nucleotides align to TRBD1. Per germline, CDR1 DFQATT and CDR2 SNEGSKA (reference sequence). The CDR3 is 15 residues long. J was trimmed by 4 bases and V by 5 bases; bases with no gene match: 11. Here the CDR3 DNA reads TGCAGTGCTCTATCGGGACAGGGAGGAGGCTATGGCTACACCTTC. Its protein is CSALSGQGGGYGYTF.

The chain employs TRBV7-9 and TRBJ1-2; TRBD1 aligns across 8 bases. J gave up 0 bases and V 6 bases, and 6 bases lay outside the gene matches. CDR3 size: 15 residues. Per germline, CDR1 SEHNR and CDR2 FQNEAQ (reference sequence). CDR3 residues: CASSLGQVANYGYTF. As DNA, the CDR3 is TGTGCCAGCAGTTTGGGACAGGTTGCTAACTATGGCTACACCTTC.

This clonotype was observed at least ten times. The chain joins TRBV10-3 to TRBJ2-2; possibly TRBD2 for D (5 bases). This CDR3 has 15 amino acids. Germline V gene lookup returns CDR1 ENHRY and CDR2 SYGVKD. V was pared by 10 bases and J by 1 base, with 16 bases between. The CDR3 bases are TGTGCCACCTCGACGGTCAGCGGGAACACCGGGGAGCTGTTTTTT. This sequence encodes CATSTVSGNTGELFF.

This clonotype was seen a handful of times. This chain uses TRBV5-8 with TRBJ1-2; TRBD1 agrees at 8 bases. The germline V gene encodes CDR1 SGHTS and CDR2 YDEGEE. The CDR3 consists of 15 residues. J was trimmed by 4 bases and V by 4 bases; bases with no gene match: 9. The CDR3 DNA reads as TGTGCCAGCAGCACCCGTGGACAGGGAGCCTATGGCTACACCTTC. Translation gives CASSTRGQGAYGYTF.

The J gene is TRBJ2-3, the V gene TRBV9; D not certain. The CDR3 runs to 14 residues. The germline CDR1 and CDR2 sequences are SGDLS and YYNGEE. Trimming cost V 3 bases and J 0 bases, with 8 bases left between them. CDR3 amino acids: CASSALSSTDTQYF. The CDR3 DNA is TGTGCCAGCAGCGCCCTGTCTAGCACAGATACGCAGTATTTT.

V is TRBV7-9 and J is TRBJ2-3; no clear D gene. This CDR3 is built from 11 residues. V was trimmed by 7 bases and J by 5 bases, leaving 7 bases between them. Germline V lookup: CDR1 SEHNR, CDR2 FQNEAQ (reference sequence). CDR3 bases: TGTGCCAGCAACCCTAAAGATACGCAGTATTTT. Translated: CASNPKDTQYF.

This clonotype was seen many times. The chain links TRBV12-3 or TRBV12-4 to TRBJ1-1; no clear D. Trimming shortened V by 8 bases and J by 3 bases, and 10 bases separated the two germline ends. The CDR3 is 12 residues long. CDR3 coding DNA: TGTGCCAGCCGGGAGCGTTACACTGAAGCTTTCTTT. As protein: CASRERYTEAFF.

Notes on this clonotype: The junction and the germline gene differ at one end; a read error may be behind it. The gene calls are TRBV7-2 and TRBJ1-6; possibly TRBD1 for D (6 bases). The CDR3 runs 16 residues. Germline assignment: CDR1 SGHTA and CDR2 FQGNSA. The DNA for the CDR3 is TGTGCCAGCAGCTTAGCTAACGGACAGCTCAATTCGCCCCTCCACTTT. Protein: CASSLANGQLNSPLHF. Using reference TRBV7-2 and TRBJ1-6 for the parts outside the CDR3, the full variable domain is GAGVSQSPSNKVTEKGKDVELRCDPISGHTALYWYRQSLGQGLEFLIYFQGNSAPDKSGLPSDRFSAERTGGSVSTLTIQRTQQEDSAVYLCASSLANGQLNSPLHFGNGTRLTVT.

The rearrangement links TRBV15 to TRBJ2-1, with D perhaps given as TRBD1 or TRBD2 (6 bases each). Germline V CDR1 and CDR2: LNHNV, YYDKDF (reference sequence). CDR3 size: 13 residues. The V and J ends lost 5 bases and 9 bases respectively, with 14 bases between them. The CDR3 sequence: CATSGGGLSEQFF. The DNA for the CDR3 is TGTGCCACCAGCGGAGGGGGGTTGAGTGAGCAGTTCTTC.

The V gene is TRBV12-3 or TRBV12-4, the J gene TRBJ1-6; a possible D gene is TRBD1 (5 bases). This CDR3 region has 14 residues. V lost 6 bases to trimming and J lost 10 bases, with 16 bases between them. In nucleotides, the CDR3 is TGTGCCAGCAGCCGGCTGGACGGGGGATCACCCCTCCACTTT. This translates into CASSRLDGGSPLHF.

The chain carries TRBV19 and TRBJ1-2; perhaps TRBD1 as D (5 bases). The CDR3 extends over 13 amino acids. Trimming removed 5 bases at V and 5 bases at J, with 12 bases between. Germline loops: CDR1 LNHDA, CDR2 SQIVND (reference sequence). The CDR3 protein is CASSPIGGYGYTF. CDR3 DNA sequence: TGTGCCAGTAGTCCAATCGGGGGGTATGGCTACACCTTC. The entire variable domain, with the rest obtained from reference TRBV19 and TRBJ1-2, is as follows: DGGITQSPKYLFRKEGQNVTLSCEQNLNHDAMYWYRQDPGQGLRLIYYSQIVNDFQKGDIAEGYSVSREKKESFPLTVTSAQKNPTAFYLCASSPIGGYGYTFGSGTRLTVV.

This clonotype showed up just a few times. The chain is built from TRBV10-3 and TRBJ2-3; D possibly corresponds to TRBD1 (5 bases). The CDR3 consists of 11 residues. In germline, CDR1 is ENHRY, CDR2 SYGVKD. The germline V and J ends were trimmed by 6 bases and 8 bases, with 9 bases remaining between them. The CDR3: CAISSRGTQYF. In nucleotides, the CDR3 is TGTGCCATCAGCTCAAGGGGTACGCAGTATTTT.

The gene calls are TRBV19 and TRBJ1-2, with 7 positions matching TRBD1. Germline V gene lookup returns CDR1 LNHDA and CDR2 SQIVND (reference sequence). This CDR3 is 13 amino acids long. V shed 8 bases, J shed 4 bases, and the junction held 7 bases outside the gene matches. The CDR3: CASGDRDGYGYTF. CDR3 DNA: TGTGCCAGTGGCGACAGGGATGGCTATGGCTACACCTTC.